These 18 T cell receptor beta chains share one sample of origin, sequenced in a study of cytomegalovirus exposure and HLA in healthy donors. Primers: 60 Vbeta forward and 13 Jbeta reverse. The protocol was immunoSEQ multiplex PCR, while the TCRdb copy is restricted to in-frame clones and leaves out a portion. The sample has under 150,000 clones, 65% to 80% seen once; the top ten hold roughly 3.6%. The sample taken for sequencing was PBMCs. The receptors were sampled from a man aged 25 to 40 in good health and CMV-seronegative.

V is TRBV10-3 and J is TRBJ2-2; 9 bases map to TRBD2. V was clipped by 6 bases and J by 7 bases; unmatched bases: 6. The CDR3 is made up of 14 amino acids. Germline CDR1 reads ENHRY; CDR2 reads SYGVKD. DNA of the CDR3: TGTGCCATCAGGGCTAGCGGGACGGACGGGGAGCTGTTTTTT. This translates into CAIRASGTDGELFF.

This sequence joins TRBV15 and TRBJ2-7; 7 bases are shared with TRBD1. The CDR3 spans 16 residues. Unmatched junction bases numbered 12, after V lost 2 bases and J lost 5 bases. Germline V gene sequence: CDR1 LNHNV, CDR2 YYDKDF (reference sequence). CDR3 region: CATSRIDRVRWNEQYF. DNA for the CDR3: TGTGCCACCAGCAGAATAGACAGGGTTCGTTGGAACGAGCAGTACTTC.

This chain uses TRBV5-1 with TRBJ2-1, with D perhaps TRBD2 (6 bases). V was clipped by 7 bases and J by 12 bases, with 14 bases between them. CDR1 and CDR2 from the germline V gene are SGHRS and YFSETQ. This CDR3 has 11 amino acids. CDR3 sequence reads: CASGSVEGQFF. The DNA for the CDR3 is TGCGCCAGCGGATCCGTGGAGGGGCAGTTCTTC.

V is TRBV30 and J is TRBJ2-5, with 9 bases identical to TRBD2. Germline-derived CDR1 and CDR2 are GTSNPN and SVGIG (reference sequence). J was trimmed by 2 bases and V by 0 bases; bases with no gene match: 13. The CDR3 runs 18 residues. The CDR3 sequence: CAWSVGGRALLHQETQYF. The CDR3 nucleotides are TGTGCCTGGAGTGTAGGCGGGAGGGCCCTTCTACATCAAGAGACCCAGTACTTC.

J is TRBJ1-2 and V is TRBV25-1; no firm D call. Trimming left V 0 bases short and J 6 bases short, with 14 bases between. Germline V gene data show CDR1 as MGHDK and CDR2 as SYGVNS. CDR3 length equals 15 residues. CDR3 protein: CASSEYVGMRNGYTF. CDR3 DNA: TGTGCCAGCAGTGAATATGTGGGCATGAGAAATGGCTACACCTTC.

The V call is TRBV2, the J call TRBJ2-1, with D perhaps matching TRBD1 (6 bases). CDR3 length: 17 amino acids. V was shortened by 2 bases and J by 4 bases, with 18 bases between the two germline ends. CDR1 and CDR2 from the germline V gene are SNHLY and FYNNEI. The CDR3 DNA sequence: TGTGCCAGCAGTGAACGTCGTTGGCAGGGGTTTTACAATGAGCAGTTCTTC. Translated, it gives CASSERRWQGFYNEQFF.

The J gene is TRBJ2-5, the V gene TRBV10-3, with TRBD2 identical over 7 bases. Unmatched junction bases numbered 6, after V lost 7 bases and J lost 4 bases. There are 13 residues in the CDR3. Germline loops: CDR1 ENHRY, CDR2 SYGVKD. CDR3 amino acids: CAINPGRGETQYF. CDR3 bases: TGTGCCATCAACCCGGGGAGGGGAGAGACCCAGTACTTC.

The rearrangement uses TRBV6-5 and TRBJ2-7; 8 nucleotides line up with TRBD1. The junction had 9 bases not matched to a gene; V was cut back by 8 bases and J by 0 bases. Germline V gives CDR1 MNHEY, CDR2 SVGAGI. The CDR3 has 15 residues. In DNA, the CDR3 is TGTGCCAGCTCTTTGGGACAGGCAGGCTCCTACGAGCAGTACTTC. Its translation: CASSLGQAGSYEQYF.

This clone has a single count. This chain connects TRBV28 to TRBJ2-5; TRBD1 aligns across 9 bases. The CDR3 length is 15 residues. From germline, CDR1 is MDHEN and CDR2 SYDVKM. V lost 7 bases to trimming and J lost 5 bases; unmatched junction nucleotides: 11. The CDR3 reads CASTFGGQGHETQYF. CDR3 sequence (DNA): TGTGCCAGCACTTTCGGGGGACAGGGTCACGAGACCCAGTACTTC.

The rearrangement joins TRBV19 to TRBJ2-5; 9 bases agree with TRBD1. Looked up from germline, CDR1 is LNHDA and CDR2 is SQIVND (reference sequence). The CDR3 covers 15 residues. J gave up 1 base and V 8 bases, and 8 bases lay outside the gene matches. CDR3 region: CASSSTGGPQETQYF. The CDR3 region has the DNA TGTGCCAGTTCCAGTACAGGGGGCCCCCAAGAGACCCAGTACTTC.

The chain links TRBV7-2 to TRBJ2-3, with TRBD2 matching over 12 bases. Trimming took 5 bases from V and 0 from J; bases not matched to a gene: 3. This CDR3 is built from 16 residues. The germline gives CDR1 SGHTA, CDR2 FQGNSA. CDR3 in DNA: TGTGCCAGCAGCAAAGGACTAGCGGGGAGCACAGATACGCAGTATTTT. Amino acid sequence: CASSKGLAGSTDTQYF.

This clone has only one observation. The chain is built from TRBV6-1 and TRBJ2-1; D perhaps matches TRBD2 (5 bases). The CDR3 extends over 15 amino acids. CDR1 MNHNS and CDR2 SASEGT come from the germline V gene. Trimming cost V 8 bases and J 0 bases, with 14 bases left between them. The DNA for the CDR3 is TGTGCCAGCGACGAGGGCGTGTTCTCCTACAATGAGCAGTTCTTC. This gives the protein CASDEGVFSYNEQFF.

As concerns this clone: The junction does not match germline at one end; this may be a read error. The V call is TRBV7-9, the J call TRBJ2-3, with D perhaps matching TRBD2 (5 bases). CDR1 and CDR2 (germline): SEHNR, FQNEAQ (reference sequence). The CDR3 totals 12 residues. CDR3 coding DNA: TGTTCCAGCAGCTTAGCGTCGGATACGCAGTATTTT. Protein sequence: CSSSLASDTQYF.

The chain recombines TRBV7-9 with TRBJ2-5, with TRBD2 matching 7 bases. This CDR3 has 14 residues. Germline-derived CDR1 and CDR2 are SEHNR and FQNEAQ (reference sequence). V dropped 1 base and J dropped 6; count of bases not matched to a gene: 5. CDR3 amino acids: CASSLGSGIQTQYF. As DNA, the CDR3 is TGTGCCAGCAGCTTAGGGAGCGGGATACAGACCCAGTACTTC.

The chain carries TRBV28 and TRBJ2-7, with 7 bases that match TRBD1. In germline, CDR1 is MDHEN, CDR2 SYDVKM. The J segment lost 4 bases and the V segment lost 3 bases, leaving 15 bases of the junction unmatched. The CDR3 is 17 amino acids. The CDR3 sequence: CASSFAPQGTVKYEQYF. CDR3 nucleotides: TGTGCCAGCAGTTTTGCCCCCCAAGGGACAGTTAAGTACGAGCAGTACTTC. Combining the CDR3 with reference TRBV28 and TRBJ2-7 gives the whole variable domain DVKVTQSSRYLVKRTGEKVFLECVQDMDHENMFWYRQDPGLGLRLIYFSYDVKMKEKGDIPEGYSVSREKKERFSLILESASTNQTSMYLCASSFAPQGTVKYEQYFGPGTRLTVT.

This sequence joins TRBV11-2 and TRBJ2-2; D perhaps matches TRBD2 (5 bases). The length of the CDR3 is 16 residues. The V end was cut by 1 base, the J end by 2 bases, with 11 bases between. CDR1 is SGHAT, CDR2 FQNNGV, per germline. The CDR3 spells CASSLGVRANTGELFF. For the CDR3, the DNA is TGTGCCAGCAGCTTAGGCGTGCGGGCCAACACCGGGGAGCTGTTTTTT.

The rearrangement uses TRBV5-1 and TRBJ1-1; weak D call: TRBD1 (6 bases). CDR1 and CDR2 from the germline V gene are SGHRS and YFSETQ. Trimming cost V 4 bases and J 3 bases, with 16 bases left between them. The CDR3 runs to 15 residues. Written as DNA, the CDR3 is TGCGCCAGCAGCCCTAGAAAGGGGGATTACACTGAAGCTTTCTTT. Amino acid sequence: CASSPRKGDYTEAFF.

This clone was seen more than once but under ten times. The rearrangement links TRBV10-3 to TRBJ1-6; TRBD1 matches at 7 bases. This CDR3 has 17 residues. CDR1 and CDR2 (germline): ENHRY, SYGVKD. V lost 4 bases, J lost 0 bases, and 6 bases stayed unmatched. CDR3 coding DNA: TGTGCCATCAGTGGAGTGACAGGGAACTCCTATAATTCACCCCTCCACTTT. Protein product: CAISGVTGNSYNSPLHF.